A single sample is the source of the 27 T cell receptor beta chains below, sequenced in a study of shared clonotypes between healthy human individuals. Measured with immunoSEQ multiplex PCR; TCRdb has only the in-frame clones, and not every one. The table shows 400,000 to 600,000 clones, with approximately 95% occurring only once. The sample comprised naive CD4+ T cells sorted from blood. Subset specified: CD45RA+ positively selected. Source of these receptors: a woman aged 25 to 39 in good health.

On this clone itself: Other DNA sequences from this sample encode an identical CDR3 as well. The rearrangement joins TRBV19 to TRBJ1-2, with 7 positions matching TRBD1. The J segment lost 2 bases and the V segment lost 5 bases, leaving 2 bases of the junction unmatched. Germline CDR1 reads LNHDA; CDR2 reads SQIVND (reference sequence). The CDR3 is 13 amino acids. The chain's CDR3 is CASSPTGNYGYTF. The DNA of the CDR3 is TGTGCCAGTAGTCCGACAGGGAACTATGGCTACACCTTC.

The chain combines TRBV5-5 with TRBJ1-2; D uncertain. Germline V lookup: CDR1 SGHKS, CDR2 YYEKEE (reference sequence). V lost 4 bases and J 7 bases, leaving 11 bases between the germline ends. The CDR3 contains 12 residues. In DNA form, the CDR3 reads TGTGCCAGCAGCACCCGGGTTTTTGGCTACACCTTC. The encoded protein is CASSTRVFGYTF.

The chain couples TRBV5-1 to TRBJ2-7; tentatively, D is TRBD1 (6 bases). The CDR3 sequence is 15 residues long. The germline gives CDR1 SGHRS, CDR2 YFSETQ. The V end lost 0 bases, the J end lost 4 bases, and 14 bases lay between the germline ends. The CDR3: CASSLGPGQLYEQYF. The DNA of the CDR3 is TGCGCCAGCAGCTTGGGGCCGGGACAACTATACGAGCAGTACTTC.

CDR3: CASSFTRGPTEAFF. CDR3 DNA: TGTGCCAGCAGCTTTACCAGGGGGCCGACTGAAGCTTTCTTT. The chain recombines TRBV7-2 with TRBJ1-1; 8 bases map to TRBD1. J lost 5 bases, V lost 3 bases, and 5 bases had no gene match. This CDR3 region has 14 residues. Germline loops: CDR1 SGHTA, CDR2 FQGNSA.

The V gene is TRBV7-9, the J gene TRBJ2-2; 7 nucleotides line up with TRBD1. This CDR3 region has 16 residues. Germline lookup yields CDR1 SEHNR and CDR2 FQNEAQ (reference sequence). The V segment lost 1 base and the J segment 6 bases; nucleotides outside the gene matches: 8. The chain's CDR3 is CASSLGQGVLPGELFF. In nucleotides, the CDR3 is TGTGCCAGCAGCTTAGGACAGGGAGTCTTACCCGGGGAGCTGTTTTTT.

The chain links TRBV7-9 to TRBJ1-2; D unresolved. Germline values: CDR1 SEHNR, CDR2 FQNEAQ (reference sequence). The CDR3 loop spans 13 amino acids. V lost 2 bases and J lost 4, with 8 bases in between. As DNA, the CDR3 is TGTGCCAGCAGCTTACATGAGGGCTATGGCTACACCTTC. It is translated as CASSLHEGYGYTF.

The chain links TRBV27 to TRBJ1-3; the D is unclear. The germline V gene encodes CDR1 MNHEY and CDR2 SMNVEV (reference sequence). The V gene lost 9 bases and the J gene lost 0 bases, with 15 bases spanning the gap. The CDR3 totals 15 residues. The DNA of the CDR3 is TGTGCCAGAAATTTTCAGGCCCCCTCTGGAAACACCATATATTTT. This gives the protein CARNFQAPSGNTIYF.

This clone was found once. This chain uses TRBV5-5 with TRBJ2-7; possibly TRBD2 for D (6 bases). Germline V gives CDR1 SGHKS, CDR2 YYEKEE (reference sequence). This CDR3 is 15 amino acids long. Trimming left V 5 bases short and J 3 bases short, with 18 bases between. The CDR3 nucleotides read TGTGCCAGCAGTCCCCCCGGGAGTAGACTCTACGAGCAGTACTTC. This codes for CASSPPGSRLYEQYF. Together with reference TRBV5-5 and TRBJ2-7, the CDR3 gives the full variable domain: DAGVTQSPTHLIKTRGQQVTLRCSPISGHKSVSWYQQVLGQGPQFIFQYYEKEERGRGNFPDRFSARQFPNYSSELNVNALLLGDSALYLCASSPPGSRLYEQYFGPGTRLTVT.

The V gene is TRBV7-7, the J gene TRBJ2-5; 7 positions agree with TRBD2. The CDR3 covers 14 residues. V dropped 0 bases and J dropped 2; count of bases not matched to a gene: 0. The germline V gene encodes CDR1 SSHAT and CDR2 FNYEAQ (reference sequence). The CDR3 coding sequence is TGTGCCAGCAGCTTAGCGGGACTACAAGAGACCCAGTACTTC. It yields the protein CASSLAGLQETQYF.

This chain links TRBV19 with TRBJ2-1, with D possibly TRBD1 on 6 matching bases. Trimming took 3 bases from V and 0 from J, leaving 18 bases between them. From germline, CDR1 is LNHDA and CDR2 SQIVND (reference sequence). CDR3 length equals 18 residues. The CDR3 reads CASSIRFWTESSYNEQFF. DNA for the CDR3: TGTGCCAGTAGTATCCGGTTTTGGACAGAAAGCTCCTACAATGAGCAGTTCTTC.

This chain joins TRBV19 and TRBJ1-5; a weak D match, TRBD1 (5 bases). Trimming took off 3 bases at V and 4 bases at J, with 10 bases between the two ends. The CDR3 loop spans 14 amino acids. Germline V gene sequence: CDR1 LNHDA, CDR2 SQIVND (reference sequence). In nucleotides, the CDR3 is TGTGCCAGTAGTATGTTCGGGGGGAATCAGCCCCAGCATTTT. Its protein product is CASSMFGGNQPQHF.

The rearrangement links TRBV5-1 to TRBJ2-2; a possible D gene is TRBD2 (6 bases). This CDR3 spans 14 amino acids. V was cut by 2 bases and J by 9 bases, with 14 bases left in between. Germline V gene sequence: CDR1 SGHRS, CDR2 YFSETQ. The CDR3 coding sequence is TGCGCCAGCAGCTTAGCTTCGGGGGTTCGGGAGCTGTTTTTT. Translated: CASSLASGVRELFF.

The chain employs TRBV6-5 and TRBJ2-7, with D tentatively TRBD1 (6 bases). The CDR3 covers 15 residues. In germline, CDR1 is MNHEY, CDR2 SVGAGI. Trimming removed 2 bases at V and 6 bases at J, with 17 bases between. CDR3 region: CASSYDLQGSSEQYF. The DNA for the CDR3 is TGTGCCAGCAGTTACGATCTACAGGGCTCTAGCGAGCAGTACTTC.

CDR3 protein: CASSQFLLRTDTQYF. The DNA of the CDR3 is TGTGCCAGCAGCCAGTTCTTACTCAGGACAGATACGCAGTATTTT. The chain links TRBV4-2 to TRBJ2-3, with unresolved D. Germline CDR1 LGHNA, CDR2 YNFKEQ. V was cut by 3 bases and J by 3 bases, with 13 bases left in between. CDR3 size: 15 residues.

The CDR3 DNA sequence: TGTGCCAGCAAGCAGGGAAAGGGTGAGACCCAGTACTTC. Its protein is CASKQGKGETQYF. This sequence joins TRBV27 and TRBJ2-5; tentatively, D is TRBD1 (5 bases). The V end was cut by 7 bases, the J end by 5 bases, with 14 bases between. There are 13 residues in the CDR3. From germline, CDR1 is MNHEY and CDR2 SMNVEV (reference sequence).

The CDR3 spells CASSYVRAEEETQYF. CDR3 DNA: TGTGCCAGCAGCTACGTACGTGCGGAGGAGGAGACCCAGTACTTC. The chain is built from TRBV7-9 and TRBJ2-5; weak D call: TRBD2 (5 bases). The CDR3 contains 15 residues. V was pared by 4 bases and J by 5 bases, with 17 bases between. Germline V gene data show CDR1 as SEHNR and CDR2 as FQNEAQ (reference sequence).

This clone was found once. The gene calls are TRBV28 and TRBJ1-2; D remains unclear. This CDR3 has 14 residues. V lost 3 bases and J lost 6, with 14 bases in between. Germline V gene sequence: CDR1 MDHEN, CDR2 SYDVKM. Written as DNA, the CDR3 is TGTGCCAGCAGTTTTTCATCGGGATTTAATGGCTACACCTTC. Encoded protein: CASSFSSGFNGYTF.

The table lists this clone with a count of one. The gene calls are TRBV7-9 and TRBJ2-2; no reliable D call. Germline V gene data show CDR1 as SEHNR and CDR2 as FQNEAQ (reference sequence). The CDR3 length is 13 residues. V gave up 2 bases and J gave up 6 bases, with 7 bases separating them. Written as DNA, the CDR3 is TGTGCCAGCAGCTTAAGCTCTCCCGGGGAGCTGTTTTTT. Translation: CASSLSSPGELFF.

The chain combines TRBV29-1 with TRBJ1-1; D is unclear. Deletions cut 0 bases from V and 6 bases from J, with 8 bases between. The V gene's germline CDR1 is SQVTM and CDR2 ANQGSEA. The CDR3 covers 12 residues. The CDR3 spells CSVEDGWAEAFF. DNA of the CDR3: TGCAGCGTTGAAGATGGATGGGCTGAAGCTTTCTTT.

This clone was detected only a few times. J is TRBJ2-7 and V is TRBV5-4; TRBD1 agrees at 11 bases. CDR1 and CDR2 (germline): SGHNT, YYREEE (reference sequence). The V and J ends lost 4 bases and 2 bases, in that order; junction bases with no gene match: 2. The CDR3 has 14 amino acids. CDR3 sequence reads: CASSTDRGPYEQYF. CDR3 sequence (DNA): TGTGCCAGCAGCACGGACAGGGGGCCCTACGAGCAGTACTTC.

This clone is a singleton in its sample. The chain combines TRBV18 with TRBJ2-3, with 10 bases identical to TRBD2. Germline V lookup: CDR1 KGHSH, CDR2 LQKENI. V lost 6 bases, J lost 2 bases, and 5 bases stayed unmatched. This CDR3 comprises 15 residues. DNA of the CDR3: TGTGCCAGCTCCCTCCTAGCGGGAGACACAGATACGCAGTATTTT. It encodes CASSLLAGDTDTQYF.

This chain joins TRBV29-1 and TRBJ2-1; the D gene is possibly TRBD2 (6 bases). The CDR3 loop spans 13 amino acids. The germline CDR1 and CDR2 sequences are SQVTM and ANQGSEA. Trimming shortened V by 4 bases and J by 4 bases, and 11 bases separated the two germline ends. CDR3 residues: CSVGGEAYNEQFF. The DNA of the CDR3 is TGCAGCGTTGGGGGGGAGGCATACAATGAGCAGTTCTTC.

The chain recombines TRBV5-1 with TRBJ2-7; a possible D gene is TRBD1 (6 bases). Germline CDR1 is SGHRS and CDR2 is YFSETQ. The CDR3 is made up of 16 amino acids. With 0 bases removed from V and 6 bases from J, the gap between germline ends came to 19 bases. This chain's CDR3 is CASSLALPGAEVEQYF. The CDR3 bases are TGCGCCAGCAGCTTGGCATTGCCAGGGGCCGAGGTCGAGCAGTACTTC.

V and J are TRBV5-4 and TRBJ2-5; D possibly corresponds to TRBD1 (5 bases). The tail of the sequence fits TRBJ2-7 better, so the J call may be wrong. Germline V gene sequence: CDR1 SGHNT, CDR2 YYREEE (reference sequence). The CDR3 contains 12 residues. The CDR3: CASSLGQYEQYF. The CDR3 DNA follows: TGTGCCAGCAGCTTGGGACAGTACGAGCAGTACTTC.

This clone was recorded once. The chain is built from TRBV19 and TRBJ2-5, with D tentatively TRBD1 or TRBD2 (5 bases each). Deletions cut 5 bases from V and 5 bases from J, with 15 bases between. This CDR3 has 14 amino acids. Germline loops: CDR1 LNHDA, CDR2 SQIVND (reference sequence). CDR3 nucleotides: TGTGCCAGTAGTCAGGGACCTCACGGGGAGACCCAGTACTTC. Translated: CASSQGPHGETQYF. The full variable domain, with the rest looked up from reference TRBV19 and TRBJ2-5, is DGGITQSPKYLFRKEGQNVTLSCEQNLNHDAMYWYRQDPGQGLRLIYYSQIVNDFQKGDIAEGYSVSREKKESFPLTVTSAQKNPTAFYLCASSQGPHGETQYFGPGTRLLVL.

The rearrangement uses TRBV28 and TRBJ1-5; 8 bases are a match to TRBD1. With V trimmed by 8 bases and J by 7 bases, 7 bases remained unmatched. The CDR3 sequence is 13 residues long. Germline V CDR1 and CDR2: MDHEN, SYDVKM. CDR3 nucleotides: TGTGCCAGCGAGCAGGGGGCGGGACAGCCCCAGCATTTT. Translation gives CASEQGAGQPQHF.

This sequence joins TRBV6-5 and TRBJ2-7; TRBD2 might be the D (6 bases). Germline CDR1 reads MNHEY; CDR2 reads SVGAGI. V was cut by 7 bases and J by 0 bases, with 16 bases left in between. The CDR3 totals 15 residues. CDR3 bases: TGTGCCAGCACCAATCGTCGTAGCGGCTCCTACGAGCAGTACTTC. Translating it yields CASTNRRSGSYEQYF.